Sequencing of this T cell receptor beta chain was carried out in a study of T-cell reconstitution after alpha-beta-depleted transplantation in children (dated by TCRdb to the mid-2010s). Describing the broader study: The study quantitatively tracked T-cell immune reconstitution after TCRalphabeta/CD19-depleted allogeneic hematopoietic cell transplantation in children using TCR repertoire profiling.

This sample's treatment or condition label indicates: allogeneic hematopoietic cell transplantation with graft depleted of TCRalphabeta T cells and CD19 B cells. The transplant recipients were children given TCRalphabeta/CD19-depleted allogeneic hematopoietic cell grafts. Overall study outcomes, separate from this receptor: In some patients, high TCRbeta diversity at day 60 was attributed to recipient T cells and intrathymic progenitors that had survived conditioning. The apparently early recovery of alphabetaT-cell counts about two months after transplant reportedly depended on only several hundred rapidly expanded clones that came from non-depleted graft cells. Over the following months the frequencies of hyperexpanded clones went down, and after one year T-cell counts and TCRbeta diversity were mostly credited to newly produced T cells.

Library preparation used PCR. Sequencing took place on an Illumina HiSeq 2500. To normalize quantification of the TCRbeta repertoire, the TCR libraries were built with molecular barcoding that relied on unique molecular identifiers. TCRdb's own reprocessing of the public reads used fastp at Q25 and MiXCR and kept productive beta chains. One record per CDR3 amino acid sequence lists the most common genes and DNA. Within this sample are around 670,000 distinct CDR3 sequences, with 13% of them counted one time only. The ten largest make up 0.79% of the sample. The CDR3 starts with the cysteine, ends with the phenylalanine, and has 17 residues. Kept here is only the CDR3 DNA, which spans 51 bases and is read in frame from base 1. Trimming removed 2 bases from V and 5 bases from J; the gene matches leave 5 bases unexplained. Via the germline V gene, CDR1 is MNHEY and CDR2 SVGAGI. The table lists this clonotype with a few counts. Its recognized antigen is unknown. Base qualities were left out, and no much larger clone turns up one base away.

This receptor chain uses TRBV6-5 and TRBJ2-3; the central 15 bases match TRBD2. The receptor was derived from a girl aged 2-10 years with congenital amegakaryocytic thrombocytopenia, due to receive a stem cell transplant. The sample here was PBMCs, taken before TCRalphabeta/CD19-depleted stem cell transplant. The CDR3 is CASSYPGLAGGEDTQYF. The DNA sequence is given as TGTGCCAGCAGTTACCCGGGACTAGCGGGAGGCGAAGATACGCAGTATTTT.